This T cell receptor beta chain was captured in a study of cytomegalovirus exposure and HLA in healthy donors. Study overall: Earlier, about 179 million T cells were analyzed, and 117 million unique TCR beta sequences were found among them. Overall study findings and caveats: A link between a missense DCLRE1C variant and TCR beta V- and J-gene trimming emerged from a later analysis. TCR association rates varied by HLA locus in a later analysis, with DRB1 highest and HLA-C lowest. Published work reported that the classifier diagnosed cytomegalovirus status with high specificity and sensitivity.

CDR1 is SGHVS, CDR2 FQNEAQ, per germline. This CDR3 spans 16 amino acids. The V and J ends lost 5 bases and 4 bases respectively, with 20 bases between them. In its sample, this clone was seen once. Its antigen is not known. PCR primers comprised 60 Vbeta and 13 Jbeta primers. Profiling relied on immunoSEQ multiplex PCR, and the TCRdb table lists in-frame clones only, not all of them. Of about 92,000 clones listed, about three quarters are singletons. The chain couples TRBV7-8 to TRBJ2-5; no clear D. Sequenced sample: PBMCs. The TCR comes from a man aged 45-65 years in good health and CMV-seropositive. CDR3 in DNA: TGTGCCAGCAGCACATCCCGGTATACTACGGCAGAGACCCAGTACTTC. It is translated as CASSTSRYTTAETQYF.